The T cell receptor beta chain under discussion was sequenced for a study of T cells in Graves' hyperthyroidism and ophthalmopathy (dated by TCRdb to between 2018 and 2021). As for the study more broadly: Peripheral blood samples were taken at initial diagnosis, before any treatment was given. After blood sampling, hyperthyroidism patients were treated with methimazole at a starting dose of 30 mg daily, and ophthalmopathy patients were treated with high-dose intravenous methylprednisolone. According to the paper, TCR Vbeta CDR3 sequencing was carried out on more than 120 peripheral blood samples, which came from 40 to 45 ophthalmopathy, around 75 hyperthyroidism and some 17 progressor patients. In addition, the study compared T-cell repertoires in thyroid tissue and in blood from roughly 6 Graves' hyperthyroidism patients. TCR V-J signatures able to tell the groups apart were searched for in a discovery cohort of around 95 patients, of whom roughly 42 had Graves' ophthalmopathy and under 65 had stable Graves' hyperthyroidism. The approximately 98 discovery patients were randomly divided into training and test sets at a 7:3 ratio. Whether ophthalmopathy could be predicted prospectively was tested in an independent validation cohort made up of roughly 19 hyperthyroidism patients plus 17 patients who later progressed to ophthalmopathy. What the research found in general, with its limitations: Most expanded thyroid clonotypes (frequency above 0.001) were also detected in blood, suggesting blood repertoires may reflect thyroid immune responses. A model built on a 13 V-J signature distinguished ophthalmopathy from stable hyperthyroidism, reaching 87.88% sensitivity and around 81% specificity in cross-validation and 80%/75% in testing. Sample size was not statistically predetermined, and investigators were not blinded to group allocation. In validation, the model predicted progression to ophthalmopathy with 60% to 71% sensitivity and approximately 78% specificity, a median of about 6.7 months before onset.

Moderately to severely active disease, a Clinical Activity Score of at least 3, a NOSPECS grade of at least 4, and a duration under 3 months were present in ophthalmopathy patients. Patients with uncontrolled infections, other autoimmune diseases, pregnancy or lactation were excluded. Diagnoses were established on the basis of clinical symptoms, serum thyroxine and TRAb, thyroid ultrasound, and orbital computed tomography. PBMCs were isolated from 7.5 to 10 ml of fresh peripheral blood by Ficoll-Paque density gradient centrifugation. Total RNA was extracted with Trizol reagent, and quality was checked on an Agilent 2100 Bioanalyzer. Amplification of TCR beta CDR3 regions was carried out from RNA transcripts. For the first round of RT-PCR on the TCR CDR3, the HTBI primer set was used together with the Qiagen OneStep RT-PCR kit. The libraries were constructed in a second round of multiplex PCR and then size-selected and purified. The libraries were sequenced on an Illumina HiSeq2000 using paired-end 100 bp reads. The study's own analysis went as follows. SOAPnuke was used to process the raw data, removing reads that contained adapters or uncalled bases, had a mean Phred below 15, or lacked an exact match to the constant primer or identifier. High-quality paired reads were merged using COPE v1.2.5, and each unique nucleotide sequence was defined as a clonotype. Clonotypes were aligned to IMGT TRBV, TRBD and TRBJ reference segments using MiTCR v1.1. Only V-J combinations with frequency above 0.0001, covering roughly 99% of repertoires, were analysed. The TCS score was defined as the ratio of F50 (clonal expansion) to E x V (chaos), calculated using BLOSUM62-based TCRdist between CDR3 peptides within each V-J. Welch's t-statistics and random forest reduced 514 V-J features to 10 to 15, which were used in a naive Bayes classifier (R e1071). The public reads were reprocessed in TCRdb via fastp at Q25 and MiXCR, keeping in-frame beta chains. Duplicate CDR3 protein sequences are folded into a single record with the most common DNA and genes. TCRdb, not the original authors, processed these V and J calls. The sample table records about 640,000 distinct CDR3 sequences; around 15% of these occur just once. The ten most abundant clones make up around 12% of the sample.

This clonotype was detected once. Its antigen is still unknown. The germline gene is not matched at one end of the junction; a read error may be the cause. The CDR3 covers 15 residues, taking in both the cysteine and the phenylalanine. This entry keeps only the CDR3 DNA: 45 bases, framed from base 1. The germline V gene encodes CDR1 SGHAT and CDR2 FQNNGV. The V and J genes are TRBV11-2 and TRBJ2-3; no D gene is confidently identified. The TCR was taken from a woman in her forties or fifties with Graves' ophthalmopathy. Material for sequencing was blood. The DNA sequence is given as TGCGCCAGCAGCCAAGATAAAACGAACACAGATACGCAGTATTTT. Its protein reads: CASSQDKTNTDTQYF.